The rows below give T cell receptor beta chains drawn from one sample of a study of response to subunit inactivated influenza vaccine. In TCRdb, the RT-PCR reads were re-called with MiXCR into one record per CDR3 protein. The sample shows 560,000 or so distinct CDR3 sequences, less than 8% of them seen only once. The input for sequencing was PBMCs from blood, taken less than 30 months after vaccination. The receptors were sampled from a man aged 50-75 years who received an inactivated influenza vaccine. Each CDR3 is given with its conserved first and last residue. Each record gives: clone size, V gene, J gene, D gene, CDR3 protein, CDR3 DNA. A D gene is named only where the DNA matches it firmly. Where a row states a size, it is once, few, many or the class of an expanded clone; other rows omit it.

abundance: few
v_gene: TRBV9
j_gene: TRBJ2-7
d_gene: NA
CDR3aa: CASSVDWLPYEQYF
CDR3nt: TGTGCCAGCAGCGTAGATTGGCTGCCCTACGAGCAGTACTTC

abundance: many
v_gene: TRBV28
j_gene: TRBJ2-7
d_gene: NA
CDR3aa: CASSLQGPLSYEQYF
CDR3nt: TGTGCCAGCAGTTTACAGGGGCCCCTCTCCTACGAGCAGTACTTC

abundance: NA
v_gene: TRBV6-1
j_gene: TRBJ1-2
d_gene: NA
CDR3aa: CASSPLDRNPYGYTF
CDR3nt: TGTGCCAGCAGTCCTCTCGACAGGAACCCTTATGGCTACACCTTC

abundance: few
v_gene: TRBV6-2/TRBV6-3
j_gene: TRBJ2-7
d_gene: TRBD1
CDR3aa: CASRNTGTAYEQYF
CDR3nt: TGTGCCAGCAGAAATACCGGGACAGCCTACGAGCAGTACTTC

abundance: few
v_gene: TRBV7-9
j_gene: TRBJ2-4
d_gene: NA
CDR3aa: CASSPPLGGRQNIQYF
CDR3nt: TGTGCCAGCAGCCCCCCGTTGGGGGGACGCCAAAACATTCAGTACTTC

abundance: many
v_gene: TRBV28
j_gene: TRBJ1-1
d_gene: NA
CDR3aa: CASTDTEAFF
CDR3nt: TGTGCCAGCACCGACACTGAAGCTTTCTTT

abundance: NA
v_gene: TRBV9
j_gene: TRBJ2-7
d_gene: TRBD2
CDR3aa: CASSVEPAGVGEQYF
CDR3nt: TGTGCCAGCAGCGTAGAGCCAGCGGGAGTGGGGGAGCAGTACTTC

abundance: NA
v_gene: TRBV10-3
j_gene: TRBJ2-7
d_gene: TRBD1
CDR3aa: CAISSGTGGYEQYF
CDR3nt: TGTGCCATCAGTTCCGGGACAGGGGGCTACGAGCAGTACTTC

abundance: few
v_gene: TRBV20-1
j_gene: TRBJ2-3
d_gene: TRBD2
CDR3aa: CSARAPGGTQYF
CDR3nt: TGCAGTGCTAGAGCCCCGGGGGGTACGCAGTATTTT

abundance: many
v_gene: TRBV20-1
j_gene: TRBJ1-6
d_gene: NA
CDR3aa: CSARSDRNNSPLHF
CDR3nt: TGCAGTGCTAGAAGTGACAGAAATAATTCACCCCTCCACTTT

abundance: few
v_gene: TRBV5-1
j_gene: TRBJ1-5
d_gene: TRBD1
CDR3aa: CASSLTGQGDQPQHF
CDR3nt: TGCGCCAGCAGCCTTACAGGACAGGGGGATCAGCCCCAGCATTTT

abundance: NA
v_gene: TRBV7-9
j_gene: TRBJ2-1
d_gene: TRBD2
CDR3aa: CASSLSVGTSGSGEQFF
CDR3nt: TGTGCCAGCAGCTTATCGGTCGGGACTAGCGGCTCTGGTGAGCAGTTCTTC